The 9 T cell receptor beta chains listed next were all sequenced from one sample in a study of cytomegalovirus exposure and HLA in healthy donors (TCRdb year 2017). Receptor amplification or capture employed the immunoSEQ multiplex PCR assay. The multiplex PCR relied on a mix of 60 forward primers for TCR Vbeta segments and 13 reverse primers for TCR Jbeta segments. As stored in TCRdb, this immuneACCESS dataset retains in-frame rearrangements with V and J assigned. A fraction of the clones does not appear; measured against another copy, unresolved V genes explain less than half of the discrepancy, and the remainder lacks a known reason. The sample profile shows 100,000 to 150,000 clones; 10% of them were found once. The top ten hold about 4.6% of the sample. The sequencing sample was made of PBMCs. The source is a young woman in good health and CMV-seropositive.

V usage is TRBV5-1 and J usage is TRBJ2-1; 10 bases match TRBD2. V shed 5 bases and J 5 bases; nucleotides not matched to a gene: 7. Germline CDR1 SGHRS, CDR2 YFSETQ. The CDR3 sequence is 15 residues long. This chain's CDR3 is CASRSGREYDNEQFF. For the CDR3, the DNA is TGCGCCAGCAGGAGCGGGAGGGAATACGACAATGAGCAGTTCTTC.

This sequence joins TRBV7-9 and TRBJ2-1; D is uncertain. The CDR3 is 14 residues long. The germline gives CDR1 SEHNR, CDR2 FQNEAQ (reference sequence). Trimming pared 1 base from V and 7 bases from J, leaving 11 bases between. DNA for the CDR3: TGTGCCAGCAGCTTAGTGATTGAGAGGAATGAGCAGTTCTTC. The encoded protein is CASSLVIERNEQFF.

The V gene is TRBV5-4, the J gene TRBJ2-7, with TRBD2 matching over 11 bases. Germline-derived CDR1 and CDR2 are SGHNT and YYREEE (reference sequence). CDR3 length: 16 residues. V dropped 5 bases and J dropped 4; count of bases not matched to a gene: 11. The CDR3 region is CASSLGTSGGFYEQYF. The CDR3 nucleotides are TGTGCCAGCAGTCTCGGTACTAGCGGGGGATTTTACGAGCAGTACTTC.

This chain uses TRBV21-1 with TRBJ1-4; the table's D call, TRBD1, has no DNA check behind it. TRBV21-1 is termed a pseudogene. The CDR3 runs to 17 residues. The CDR3 reads CASSKALRRQLNEKLFF. DNA of the CDR3: TGTGCCAGCAGCAAAGCGCTGAGGAGACAGTTGAATGAAAAACTGTTTTTT.

This clone has a handful of counts. The chain employs TRBV29-1 and TRBJ1-1; 8 bases agree with TRBD1. The V segment lost 4 bases and the J segment 6 bases; nucleotides outside the gene matches: 7. The CDR3 spans 13 residues. CDR1 is SQVTM and CDR2 is ANQGSEA in the germline V gene. This chain's CDR3 is CSVVGTGGAEAFF. CDR3 nucleotide sequence: TGCAGCGTTGTTGGGACAGGCGGTGCTGAAGCTTTCTTT. Variable domain in full (rest from reference TRBV29-1 and TRBJ1-1): SAVISQKPSRDICQRGTSLTIQCQVDSQVTMMFWYRQQPGQSLTLIATANQGSEATYESGFVIDKFPISRPNLTFSTLTVSNMSPEDSSIYLCSVVGTGGAEAFFGQGTRLTVV.

This chain uses TRBV6-5 with TRBJ2-1; TRBD1 is a possible D gene (6 bases). Trimming shortened V by 1 base and J by 5 bases, and 9 bases separated the two germline ends. This CDR3 comprises 14 residues. Germline CDR1 reads MNHEY; CDR2 reads SVGAGI. CDR3 nucleotides: TGTGCCAGCAGTTACTTCGGGACAAACAATGAGCAGTTCTTC. It codes for CASSYFGTNNEQFF.

V gene TRBV5-1 combines with J gene TRBJ1-2, with 10 bases that match TRBD1. The CDR3 runs to 15 residues. Germline V lookup: CDR1 SGHRS, CDR2 YFSETQ. The V segment lost 5 bases and the J segment 4 bases; nucleotides outside the gene matches: 8. The CDR3 is CASRDSGQGIYGYTF. The CDR3 DNA reads as TGCGCCAGCAGGGACTCGGGACAGGGGATCTATGGCTACACCTTC.

The chain joins TRBV30 to TRBJ2-3; a possible D gene is TRBD2 (5 bases). The length of the CDR3 is 11 residues. The V gene lost 4 bases and the J gene lost 5 bases, with 7 bases spanning the gap. CDR1 is GTSNPN, CDR2 SVGIG, per germline (reference sequence). Here the CDR3 reads CAWTSLDTQYF. CDR3 nucleotides: TGTGCCTGGACTAGCCTAGATACGCAGTATTTT.

This clone was recorded a few times. V gene TRBV4-1 combines with J gene TRBJ2-3, with 7 bases aligning to TRBD1. The CDR3 runs 16 residues. Germline lookup yields CDR1 MGHRA and CDR2 YSYEKL. Unmatched junction bases numbered 8, after V lost 2 bases and J lost 3 bases. CDR3 nucleotide sequence: TGCGCCAGCAGCCAACGGTCAGGGGGTAGTACAGATACGCAGTATTTT. This sequence encodes CASSQRSGGSTDTQYF.